The 18 T cell receptor beta chains in this list originate from one sample, sequenced in a study of beta chain features in type 1 diabetes. Study results and caveats: Significant though moderate, a shortening of TCRB CDR3s appeared in all four CD4+ subsets of Type 1 diabetes patients.

Every isolated RNA sample was fully reverse transcribed, so sequencing captured expressed TCRB transcripts. Profiling relied on immunoSEQ multiplex PCR, and the TCRdb table lists in-frame clones only, not all of them. This sample has approximately 60,000 clones, with roughly 52% found just once. No antigen is known for these receptors. Specimen: Tregs from blood. Receptor source: a woman aged 40 to 50 with type 1 diabetes.

As regards this clone: The sample contains more than one DNA sequence encoding this CDR3. The chain has TRBV7-2 and TRBJ2-1; 12 bases are a match to TRBD2. The J segment lost 7 bases and the V segment lost 5 bases, leaving 9 bases of the junction unmatched. Per germline, CDR1 SGHTA and CDR2 FQGNSA. The CDR3 is 16 amino acids. This chain's CDR3 is CASSPRLAGVGNEQFF. Here the CDR3 DNA reads TGTGCCAGCAGCCCACGACTAGCGGGAGTAGGGAATGAGCAGTTCTTC. Drawing the rest from reference TRBV7-2 and TRBJ2-1, the complete variable domain is GAGVSQSPSNKVTEKGKDVELRCDPISGHTALYWYRQSLGQGLEFLIYFQGNSAPDKSGLPSDRFSAERTGGSVSTLTIQRTQQEDSAVYLCASSPRLAGVGNEQFFGPGTRLTVL.

A single count supports this clone. The chain employs TRBV5-1 and TRBJ2-3, with D maybe TRBD2 (6 bases). The CDR3 extends over 17 amino acids. CDR1 SGHRS and CDR2 YFSETQ come from the germline V gene. V lost 5 bases, J lost 0 bases, and 19 bases lay in between. The CDR3 loop is CASSPTYSGDSTDTQYF. The CDR3 bases are TGCGCCAGCAGTCCAACGTATAGCGGAGATAGCACAGATACGCAGTATTTT. Variable domain in full (rest from reference TRBV5-1 and TRBJ2-3): KAGVTQTPRYLIKTRGQQVTLSCSPISGHRSVSWYQQTPGQGLQFLFEYFSETQRNKGNFPGRFSGRQFSNSRSEMNVSTLELGDSALYLCASSPTYSGDSTDTQYFGPGTRLTVL.

This chain joins TRBV29-1 and TRBJ2-5; 7 nucleotides match TRBD1. The J call is uncertain, as TRBJ2-7 better fits the DNA end. CDR3 length: 13 amino acids. Germline values: CDR1 SQVTM, CDR2 ANQGSEA. CDR3 nucleotide sequence: TGCAGCGTGGGGGACAGCCCCCTTTACGAGCAGTACTTC. Protein sequence: CSVGDSPLYEQYF.

This chain uses TRBV27 with TRBJ2-1; 9 nucleotides line up with TRBD2. This CDR3 contains 14 residues. Germline values: CDR1 MNHEY, CDR2 SMNVEV (reference sequence). J lost 7 bases, V lost 4 bases, and 5 bases had no gene match. In nucleotides, the CDR3 is TGTGCCAGCAGTTCTGGACTAGCGAGGAATGAGCAGTTCTTC. Translating gives CASSSGLARNEQFF.

The rearrangement joins TRBV4-2 to TRBJ1-1; TRBD1 matches 7 bases. V was clipped by 0 bases and J by 0 bases; unmatched bases: 4. The CDR3 totals 16 residues. Germline CDR1 is LGHNA and CDR2 is YNFKEQ. The CDR3 loop is CASSQDPTGVNTEAFF. In nucleotides, the CDR3 is TGTGCCAGCAGCCAAGATCCCACAGGGGTGAACACTGAAGCTTTCTTT.

The J gene is TRBJ2-7, the V gene TRBV10-3; TRBD2 is a possible D gene (6 bases). Trimming stripped 4 bases from V and 1 base from J, with 11 bases between. The length of the CDR3 is 14 residues. Looked up from germline, CDR1 is ENHRY and CDR2 is SYGVKD. The CDR3 DNA reads as TGTGCCATCAGTGGCGGTGGGACTTCCTACGAGCAGTACTTC. Protein: CAISGGGTSYEQYF.

This clone was counted only a few times. The V and J genes are TRBV5-4 and TRBJ1-2; D gene ambiguous. The CDR3 covers 12 residues. CDR1 SGHNT and CDR2 YYREEE come from the germline V gene (reference sequence). V was shortened by 0 bases and J by 13 bases, with 13 bases between the two germline ends. CDR3 bases: TGTGCCAGCAGCTTGGGGGTGGGCCCCTCCACCTTC. Its protein product is CASSLGVGPSTF.

This chain links TRBV5-6 with TRBJ1-6; 9 positions agree with TRBD1. Germline V gives CDR1 SGHDT, CDR2 YYEEEE. The CDR3 spans 14 residues. V was clipped by 4 bases and J by 10 bases; unmatched bases: 6. As DNA, the CDR3 is TGTGCCAGCAGCCTCGGGACAGGGACCTCACCCCTCCACTTT. The encoded protein is CASSLGTGTSPLHF.

The chain has TRBV5-6 and TRBJ1-2; the match to TRBD1 covers 7 bases. V was pared by 4 bases and J by 7 bases, with 7 bases of the junction left unmatched. From germline, CDR1 is SGHDT and CDR2 YYEEEE. The CDR3 loop spans 13 amino acids. The CDR3 is CASSIQGRFGYTF. The CDR3 coding sequence is TGTGCCAGCAGCATACAGGGGAGGTTTGGCTACACCTTC.

The chain uses TRBV19 and TRBJ2-1, with D possibly TRBD2 on 6 matching bases. Germline loops: CDR1 LNHDA, CDR2 SQIVND (reference sequence). V was pared by 1 base and J by 9 bases, with 16 bases between. This CDR3 contains 15 residues. The DNA for the CDR3 is TGTGCCAGTAGTATAGTGGGGGGAGCCCGGGGTGAGCAGTTCTTC. Translating gives CASSIVGGARGEQFF. Filled out from reference TRBV19 and TRBJ2-1, the complete variable domain reads DGGITQSPKYLFRKEGQNVTLSCEQNLNHDAMYWYRQDPGQGLRLIYYSQIVNDFQKGDIAEGYSVSREKKESFPLTVTSAQKNPTAFYLCASSIVGGARGEQFFGPGTRLTVL.

V and J are TRBV18 and TRBJ2-7; D possibly corresponds to TRBD1 (6 bases). Germline CDR1 and CDR2: KGHSH and LQKENI. This CDR3 has 16 residues. The germline V and J ends were trimmed by 4 bases and 0 bases, with 16 bases remaining between them. The DNA of the CDR3 is TGTGCCAGCTCACGGGGAAGACAGGCGAGCTCCTACGAGCAGTACTTC. Its translation: CASSRGRQASSYEQYF.

The chain uses TRBV6-5 and TRBJ1-2, with D possibly TRBD1 on 6 matching bases. V was shortened by 5 bases and J by 8 bases, with 21 bases between the two germline ends. The CDR3 length is 15 residues. The V gene's germline CDR1 is MNHEY and CDR2 SVGAGI. Written as DNA, the CDR3 is TGTGCCAGCAGTCACGGGGTTACAGGGTCAGTGGGCTACACCTTC. Amino acid sequence: CASSHGVTGSVGYTF.

The chain couples TRBV6-5 to TRBJ2-3, with 7 bases aligning to TRBD2. V dropped 2 bases and J dropped 3; count of bases not matched to a gene: 5. This CDR3 has 15 residues. The germline CDR1 and CDR2 sequences are MNHEY and SVGAGI. CDR3 amino acids: CASSYDTGGTDTQYF. The DNA for the CDR3 is TGTGCCAGCAGTTACGATACGGGGGGAACAGATACGCAGTATTTT.

V is TRBV6-5 and J is TRBJ2-1, with 8 bases identical to TRBD2. This CDR3 is 15 amino acids long. Losses at the gene ends were 2 bases for V and 5 bases for J; bases not matched to a gene: 5. Germline CDR1 and CDR2: MNHEY and SVGAGI. For the CDR3, the DNA is TGTGCCAGCAGTTACGGCGCTAGCGGGCACAATGAGCAGTTCTTC. Protein: CASSYGASGHNEQFF.

In this sample, this clone turned up a few times. The chain recombines TRBV6-1 with TRBJ2-5; 8 bases are shared with TRBD2. V was clipped by 8 bases and J by 2 bases; unmatched bases: 7. Germline assignment: CDR1 MNHNS and CDR2 SASEGT. The CDR3 extends over 14 amino acids. The CDR3 is CASYDGGVQETQYF. For the CDR3, the DNA is TGTGCCAGCTACGACGGGGGGGTACAAGAGACCCAGTACTTC.

The chain couples TRBV11-3 to TRBJ2-2; D is unresolved. Germline V gives CDR1 SGHNT, CDR2 YENEEA. CDR3 length equals 12 residues. The germline V and J ends were trimmed by 5 bases and 6 bases, with 7 bases remaining between them. CDR3 nucleotide sequence: TGTGCCAGCAGCCCAAGAGCCGGGGAGCTGTTTTTT. It specifies CASSPRAGELFF.

The V and J genes are TRBV7-9 and TRBJ2-7, with 14 bases identical to TRBD2. J was trimmed by 6 bases and V by 7 bases; bases with no gene match: 8. CDR3 size: 15 residues. Germline CDR1 is SEHNR and CDR2 is FQNEAQ (reference sequence). In nucleotides, the CDR3 is TGTGCCAGCATCACTGGGACTAGCGGGAGAAGCGAGCAGTACTTC. This codes for CASITGTSGRSEQYF.

The chain is built from TRBV19 and TRBJ1-6; 8 nucleotides line up with TRBD1. The trim removed 7 bases at V and 8 bases at J, leaving 13 bases unmatched. Germline CDR1 LNHDA, CDR2 SQIVND (reference sequence). The CDR3 runs 16 residues. CDR3 DNA sequence: TGTGCCAGTACTACCATCCGAGGGACAGGCGATTCACCCCTCCACTTT. Protein: CASTTIRGTGDSPLHF.